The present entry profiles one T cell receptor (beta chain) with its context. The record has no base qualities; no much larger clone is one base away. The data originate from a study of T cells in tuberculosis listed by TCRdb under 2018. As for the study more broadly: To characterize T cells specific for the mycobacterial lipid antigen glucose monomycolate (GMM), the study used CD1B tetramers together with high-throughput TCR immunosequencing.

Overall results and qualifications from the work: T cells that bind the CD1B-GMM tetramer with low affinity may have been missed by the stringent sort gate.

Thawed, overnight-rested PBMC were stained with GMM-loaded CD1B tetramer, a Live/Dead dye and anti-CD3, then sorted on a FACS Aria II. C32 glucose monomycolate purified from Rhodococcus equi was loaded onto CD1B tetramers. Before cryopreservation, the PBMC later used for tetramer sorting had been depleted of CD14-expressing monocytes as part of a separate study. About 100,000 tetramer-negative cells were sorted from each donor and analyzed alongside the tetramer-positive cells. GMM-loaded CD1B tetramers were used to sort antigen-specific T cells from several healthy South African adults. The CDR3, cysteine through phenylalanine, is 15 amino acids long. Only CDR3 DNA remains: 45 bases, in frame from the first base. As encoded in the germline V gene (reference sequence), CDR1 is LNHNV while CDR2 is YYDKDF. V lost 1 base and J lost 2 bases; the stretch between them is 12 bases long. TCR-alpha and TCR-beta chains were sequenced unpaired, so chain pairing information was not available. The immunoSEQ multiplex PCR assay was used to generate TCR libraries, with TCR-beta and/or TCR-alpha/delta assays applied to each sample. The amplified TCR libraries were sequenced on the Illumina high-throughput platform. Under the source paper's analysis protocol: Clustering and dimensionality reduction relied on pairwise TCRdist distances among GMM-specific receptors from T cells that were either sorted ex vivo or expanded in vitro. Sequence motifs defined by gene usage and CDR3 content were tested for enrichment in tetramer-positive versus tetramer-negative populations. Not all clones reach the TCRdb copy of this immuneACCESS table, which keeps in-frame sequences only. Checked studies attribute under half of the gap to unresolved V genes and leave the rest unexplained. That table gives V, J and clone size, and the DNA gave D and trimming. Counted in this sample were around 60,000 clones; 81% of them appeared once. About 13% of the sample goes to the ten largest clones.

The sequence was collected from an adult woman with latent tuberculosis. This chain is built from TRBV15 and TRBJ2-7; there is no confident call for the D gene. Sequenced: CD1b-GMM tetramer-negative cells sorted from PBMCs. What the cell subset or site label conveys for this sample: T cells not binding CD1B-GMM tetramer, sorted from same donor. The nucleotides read TGTGCCACCAGCAGAGGCGGTCCCGCCACCTACGAGCAGTACTTC. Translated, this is CATSRGGPATYEQYF.